This T cell receptor beta chain stems from a study of OX40 agonist ivuxolimab in advanced cancers. Comments on this clone: Antigen: not known.

General study results and limits: Some nonresponders additionally presented with little normalized T-cell clonal expansion.

The data were produced by immunoSEQ multiplex PCR, yet TCRdb's version contains in-frame clones alone and is incomplete. Of tens of thousands of clones listed, approximately 80% are singletons. This receptor was obtained from an adult with an advanced solid tumor such as melanoma, head and neck, liver or kidney cancer. The sample was CD4+ or CD8+ T cells sorted from blood, taken in a trial of the OX40 agonist ivuxolimab.

CDR3 in amino acids: CASSPQGSSYNEQFF. The CDR3, as DNA: TGTGCCAGCTCACCACAGGGCAGCTCCTACAATGAGCAGTTCTTC. V gene TRBV18 combines with J gene TRBJ2-1; D is ambiguous. V shed 1 base and J shed 0 bases, with 7 bases lying between them. This CDR3 contains 15 residues. From germline, CDR1 is KGHSH and CDR2 LQKENI.